These 12 T cell receptor beta chains were all obtained from the same sample, sequenced in a study of radiation and T cells in renal cell carcinoma. The assay was immunoSEQ multiplex PCR, and TCRdb's table has in-frame clones only and misses some. The sample has 160,000 or so clones, approximately 90% seen once. Specified time point: blood 2 weeks post-SBRT. This sample's treatment: 15 Gy SBRT to primary tumor, nephrectomy 4 weeks later. This material consisted of blood, taken from a patient whose treatment included radiotherapy and nephrectomy. These receptors all come from a woman between 50 and 59 years old with renal cell carcinoma.

The rearrangement links TRBV5-1 to TRBJ1-3; TRBD1 matches at 7 bases. J gave up 0 bases and V 3 bases, and 3 bases lay outside the gene matches. CDR3 length equals 15 residues. Per the germline V gene, CDR1 is SGHRS and CDR2 is YFSETQ. The CDR3 sequence: CASSSTGSSGNTIYF. The CDR3 DNA follows: TGCGCCAGCAGCTCGACAGGGAGCTCTGGAAACACCATATATTTT.

The chain carries TRBV4-3 and TRBJ2-1; D ambiguous. The CDR3 length is 14 residues. Germline CDR1 LGHNA, CDR2 YSLEER. With 0 bases removed from V and 7 bases from J, the gap between germline ends came to 10 bases. The CDR3 loop is CASSQETGMNEQFF. The CDR3 coding sequence is TGCGCCAGCAGCCAAGAAACTGGGATGAATGAGCAGTTCTTC.

V is TRBV7-2 and J is TRBJ2-5; D uncertain. Trimming cost V 1 base and J 0 bases, with 9 bases left between them. CDR1 SGHTA and CDR2 FQGNSA come from the germline V gene. The CDR3 loop spans 15 amino acids. CDR3 region: CASSLDLGHQETQYF. The CDR3 nucleotides read TGTGCCAGCAGCTTAGATTTGGGTCACCAAGAGACCCAGTACTTC.

This sequence joins TRBV19 and TRBJ1-5; 9 bases agree with TRBD1. V trimming: 5 bases; J trimming: 2 bases; junction bases outside the gene matches: 10. Per the germline V gene, CDR1 is LNHDA and CDR2 is SQIVND (reference sequence). The CDR3 totals 17 residues. The CDR3 DNA reads TGTGCCAGTAGTCGGCCACAGGGGGCGATTGGCAATCAGCCCCAGCATTTT. This translates into CASSRPQGAIGNQPQHF. Full variable domain (missing parts from reference TRBV19 and TRBJ1-5): DGGITQSPKYLFRKEGQNVTLSCEQNLNHDAMYWYRQDPGQGLRLIYYSQIVNDFQKGDIAEGYSVSREKKESFPLTVTSAQKNPTAFYLCASSRPQGAIGNQPQHFGDGTRLSIL.

Remarks on this clone: Compared with germline, one end of the junction differs, possibly owing to a read error. This chain links TRBV7-7 with TRBJ2-2, with D uncertain. Per germline, CDR1 SSHAT and CDR2 FNYEAQ (reference sequence). The CDR3 totals 13 residues. The CDR3, as DNA: TGTGCTAGCAGCTTAGCACCCCCCGGGGAGCTGTTTTTT. Its translation is CASSLAPPGELFF.

The J gene is TRBJ1-2, the V gene TRBV7-9; D is possibly TRBD1 (5 bases). The CDR3 length is 16 residues. V was clipped by 1 base and J by 0 bases, with 12 bases between them. Looked up from germline, CDR1 is SEHNR and CDR2 is FQNEAQ (reference sequence). Here the CDR3 reads CASSLGQLKANYGYTF. In DNA form, the CDR3 reads TGTGCCAGCAGCTTAGGACAGCTTAAAGCTAACTATGGCTACACCTTC.

This chain connects TRBV7-9 to TRBJ1-2; D gene ambiguous. CDR3 length: 12 residues. Per the germline V gene, CDR1 is SEHNR and CDR2 is FQNEAQ (reference sequence). Trimming removed 2 bases at V and 3 bases at J, with 4 bases between. DNA for the CDR3: TGTGCCAGCAGCTTACTGGACTATGGCTACACCTTC. It yields the protein CASSLLDYGYTF.

The chain couples TRBV6-1 to TRBJ1-1; D is unclear. V was cut by 0 bases and J by 6 bases, with 11 bases left in between. Germline V lookup: CDR1 MNHNS, CDR2 SASEGT. The CDR3 length is 14 residues. The CDR3 region is CASSEAVMAAEAFF. The CDR3 nucleotides are TGTGCCAGCAGTGAAGCGGTTATGGCAGCTGAAGCTTTCTTT.

The chain is built from TRBV5-1 and TRBJ2-7, with D perhaps matching TRBD1 (5 bases). Per germline, CDR1 SGHRS and CDR2 YFSETQ. V was clipped by 3 bases and J by 0 bases, with 7 bases between them. This CDR3 has 13 amino acids. CDR3 region: CASSSTDSYEQYF. The CDR3 region has the DNA TGCGCCAGCAGCTCGACAGACTCCTACGAGCAGTACTTC.

In its sample, this clone was seen a few times. The chain links TRBV2 to TRBJ2-2, with TRBD2 as a possible D gene (6 bases). Germline assignment: CDR1 SNHLY and CDR2 FYNNEI. This CDR3 region has 13 residues. V lost 9 bases, J lost 4 bases, and 12 bases lay in between. In nucleotides, the CDR3 is TGTGCCAGGCCGGGCGGGACCACCGGGGAGCTGTTTTTT. This sequence encodes CARPGGTTGELFF.

The chain employs TRBV2 and TRBJ2-2, with D hard to call. Trimming shortened V by 4 bases and J by 0 bases, and 6 bases separated the two germline ends. The CDR3 consists of 14 residues. CDR1 is SNHLY and CDR2 is FYNNEI in the germline V gene. The CDR3 DNA reads TGTGCCAGCAGTGGTTTCGCGAACACCGGGGAGCTGTTTTTT. Its translation is CASSGFANTGELFF. Using reference TRBV2 and TRBJ2-2 for the parts outside the CDR3, the full variable domain is EPEVTQTPSHQVTQMGQEVILRCVPISNHLYFYWYRQILGQKVEFLVSFYNNEISEKSEIFDDQFSVERPDGSNFTLKIRSTKLEDSAMYFCASSGFANTGELFFGEGSRLTVL.

The chain employs TRBV19 and TRBJ1-2, with unresolved D. Germline CDR1 and CDR2: LNHDA and SQIVND (reference sequence). This CDR3 contains 13 residues. The germline V and J ends were trimmed by 3 bases and 8 bases, with 13 bases remaining between them. The CDR3 nucleotides are TGTGCCAGTAGTATTGGAGGGCCTTACGGCTACACCTTC. It translates to CASSIGGPYGYTF.